A single sample is the source of the 12 T cell receptor beta chains below, sequenced in a study of T cells after somatic rescue of genetic block. TCRdb keeps only in-frame clones here, not all; method: immunoSEQ multiplex PCR. The data show 60,000 to 75,000 clones, about 90% seen once. Sequencing was performed on peripheral blood mononuclear cells (PBMCs). All receptors come from a man aged 40-50 years.

V usage is TRBV5-4 and J usage is TRBJ2-5, with 7 positions matching TRBD2. Germline V gives CDR1 SGHNT, CDR2 YYREEE (reference sequence). The ends lost 0 bases at V and 2 bases at J; junction bases unmatched: 7. The CDR3 totals 16 residues. CDR3 nucleotide sequence: TGTGCCAGCAGCTTGGATTCCAGCGGGGTACAAGAGACCCAGTACTTC. Amino acids: CASSLDSSGVQETQYF.

V usage is TRBV6-6 and J usage is TRBJ1-3; TRBD1 might be the D (5 bases). In germline, CDR1 is MNHNY, CDR2 SVGAGI (reference sequence). This CDR3 is built from 13 residues. Between the trimmed V and J ends, which lost 6 bases and 2 bases, there was a span of 8 bases. CDR3 region: CASRPGTGNTIYF. In DNA form, the CDR3 reads TGTGCCAGCAGGCCAGGGACTGGAAACACCATATATTTT.

J is TRBJ2-2 and V is TRBV9, with a possible D match to TRBD1 (6 bases). The germline CDR1 and CDR2 sequences are SGDLS and YYNGEE. The CDR3 totals 18 residues. V was shortened by 0 bases and J by 2 bases, with 17 bases between the two germline ends. The CDR3 loop is CASSVGWRQGSNTGELFF. The CDR3, as DNA: TGTGCCAGCAGCGTAGGGTGGCGGCAGGGGTCAAACACCGGGGAGCTGTTTTTT.

Comment on this clone: Different DNA sequences within this sample yield the same CDR3. The rearrangement uses TRBV18 and TRBJ2-1; D is ambiguous. This CDR3 spans 12 amino acids. Germline CDR1 is KGHSH and CDR2 is LQKENI. V lost 1 base and J 7 bases, leaving 5 bases between the germline ends. The CDR3, as DNA: TGTGCCAGCTCACCACTGGGAAATGAGCAGTTCTTC. It codes for CASSPLGNEQFF.

The J gene is TRBJ1-2, the V gene TRBV4-3, with D unresolved. The CDR3 is made up of 16 amino acids. Trimming removed 0 bases from V and 1 base from J, with 12 bases in between. Germline V gene sequence: CDR1 LGHNA, CDR2 YSLEER. The CDR3 nucleotides read TGCGCCAGCAGCCAAGAACGGCAGGCGCTTAACTATGGCTACACCTTC. Protein sequence: CASSQERQALNYGYTF.

This clone occurred once. The chain is built from TRBV28 and TRBJ2-5, with 11 bases lining up with TRBD1. The CDR3 length is 16 residues. Trimming cost V 2 bases and J 5 bases; bases outside gene matches: 7. CDR1 is MDHEN and CDR2 is SYDVKM in the germline V gene. Here the CDR3 reads CASSLIGQGARETQYF. In nucleotides, the CDR3 is TGTGCCAGCAGTTTAATAGGACAGGGGGCCCGGGAGACCCAGTACTTC. The full variable domain, its missing parts supplied by reference TRBV28 and TRBJ2-5, is DVKVTQSSRYLVKRTGEKVFLECVQDMDHENMFWYRQDPGLGLRLIYFSYDVKMKEKGDIPEGYSVSREKKERFSLILESASTNQTSMYLCASSLIGQGARETQYFGPGTRLLVL.

The genes are TRBV19 and TRBJ1-1, with 9 bases aligning to TRBD1. The germline V gene encodes CDR1 LNHDA and CDR2 SQIVND (reference sequence). The CDR3 is 15 amino acids. Trimming cost V 5 bases and J 0 bases; bases outside gene matches: 4. The CDR3 region is CASSPGTGLNTEAFF. The CDR3 region has the DNA TGTGCCAGTAGTCCCGGGACAGGGTTGAACACTGAAGCTTTCTTT.

The chain has TRBV7-9 and TRBJ1-1; D uncertain. CDR3 size: 14 residues. Trimming pared 1 base from V and 7 bases from J, leaving 13 bases between. In germline, CDR1 is SEHNR, CDR2 FQNEAQ (reference sequence). The CDR3 sequence is CASSLESVQYEAFF. The DNA of the CDR3 is TGTGCCAGCAGCTTAGAGTCGGTGCAGTATGAAGCTTTCTTT.

As DNA, the CDR3 is TGCGCCAGCAGTGGTTATGGAGCGGGAGTTGGCGATACGCAGTATTTT. It codes for CASSGYGAGVGDTQYF. The chain joins TRBV10-2 to TRBJ2-3, with 8 nucleotides matching TRBD2. This CDR3 has 16 amino acids. V lost 4 bases, J lost 6 bases, and 12 bases stayed unmatched. Germline V gene data show CDR1 as WSHSY and CDR2 as SAAADI.

V is TRBV7-8 and J is TRBJ2-2; perhaps TRBD2 as D (7 bases). This CDR3 has 15 amino acids. V was clipped by 6 bases and J by 6 bases, with 17 bases between them. Germline V CDR1 and CDR2: SGHVS, FQNEAQ. CDR3 nucleotide sequence: TGTGCCAGCAGACTGGGGGGGGCCTCATCCGGGGAGCTGTTTTTT. Residues: CASRLGGASSGELFF.

The chain has TRBV11-3 and TRBJ2-1, with D perhaps matching TRBD1 or TRBD2 (6 bases each). Trimming removed 4 bases from V and 9 bases from J, with 19 bases in between. From germline, CDR1 is SGHNT and CDR2 YENEEA. The CDR3 spans 15 residues. CDR3 protein: CASSSPGGLVGEQFF. The CDR3 DNA reads TGTGCCAGCAGCTCTCCCGGGGGCTTGGTTGGTGAGCAGTTCTTC. The full variable domain, completed using reference TRBV11-3 and TRBJ2-1, is EAGVVQSPRYKIIEKKQPVAFWCNPISGHNTLYWYLQNLGQGPELLIRYENEEAVDDSQLPKDRFSAERLKGVDSTLKIQPAELGDSAVYLCASSSPGGLVGEQFFGPGTRLTVL.

The chain is built from TRBV7-3 and TRBJ2-3, with TRBD2 identical over 9 bases. Germline V gene lookup returns CDR1 SGHTA and CDR2 FQGTGA. The V gene end was trimmed by 2 bases and the J gene end by 4 bases; junction bases not matched to a gene: 4. The CDR3 runs to 15 residues. The CDR3: CASSLAGGLSDTQYF. The CDR3 DNA follows: TGTGCCAGCAGCTTAGCGGGGGGGCTTTCAGATACGCAGTATTTT.